The 31 T cell receptor beta chains given below trace back to one sample, sequenced in a study of spatial heterogeneity in lung cancer. TCRdb passed the 5' RACE reads through MiXCR, listing each CDR3 protein once. The sample lists approximately 52,000 distinct CDR3 sequences, around 5.2% occurring once. As for time point: sample taken at primary tumor resection. Sequencing covered unsorted whole RNA taken from tumor, nontumor lung or frozen PBMC. Source: PBMCs, taken at surgery. Receptors were obtained from a male donor with early-stage non-small cell lung cancer.

This clonotype has a count of ten or more. J is TRBJ1-3 and V is TRBV2; no clear D. The CDR3 is 15 amino acids. Trimming took off 2 bases at V and 0 bases at J, with 8 bases between the two ends. Germline CDR1 and CDR2: SNHLY and FYNNEI. CDR3 DNA sequence: TGTGCCAGCAGTGAAAACAGTCCCTCTGGAAACACCATATATTTT. Amino acids: CASSENSPSGNTIYF. The full variable domain, with the rest looked up from reference TRBV2 and TRBJ1-3, is EPEVTQTPSHQVTQMGQEVILRCVPISNHLYFYWYRQILGQKVEFLVSFYNNEISEKSEIFDDQFSVERPDGSNFTLKIRSTKLEDSAMYFCASSENSPSGNTIYFGEGSWLTVV.

This chain links TRBV20-1 with TRBJ1-2; D may be TRBD1 (6 bases). The germline V and J ends were trimmed by 6 bases and 8 bases, with 16 bases remaining between them. Germline V gene data show CDR1 as DFQATT and CDR2 as SNEGSKA (reference sequence). The CDR3 spans 12 residues. As DNA, the CDR3 is TGCAGTGCCTCCTACAGGGTGGGCGGCTACACCTTC. Its protein product is CSASYRVGGYTF.

In this sample, this clonotype turned up many times. The CDR3 DNA follows: TGTGCCACCAGTGGGAGCGCCAACTCGGGACTAGCGGGAGTAACAGATACGCAGTATTTT. Translation gives CATSGSANSGLAGVTDTQYF. The J gene is TRBJ2-3, the V gene TRBV24-1; 14 bases are a match to TRBD2. The germline V gene encodes CDR1 KGHDR and CDR2 SFDVKD. The CDR3 runs to 20 residues. V gave up 5 bases and J gave up 3 bases; unmatched junction bases: 15.

This clonotype occurred many times. The chain links TRBV5-5 to TRBJ2-7; D unresolved. The CDR3 spans 13 residues. Germline V CDR1 and CDR2: SGHKS, YYEKEE (reference sequence). Trimming removed 4 bases from V and 6 bases from J, with 14 bases in between. In DNA, the CDR3 is TGTGCCAGCAGCAAGACCCGGACGATCGAGCAGTACTTC. It specifies CASSKTRTIEQYF.

This clonotype was counted many times. CDR3 protein: CAIGGTTNTGELFF. For the CDR3, the DNA is TGTGCCATCGGGGGGACAACGAACACCGGGGAGCTGTTTTTT. The V and J genes are TRBV10-3 and TRBJ2-2; D may be TRBD1 or TRBD2 (6 bases each). This CDR3 is 14 amino acids long. V dropped 8 bases and J dropped 0 bases, with 10 bases sitting between them. CDR1 ENHRY and CDR2 SYGVKD come from the germline V gene.

This clonotype occurred many times. The rearrangement joins TRBV28 to TRBJ1-1, with D uncertain. V shed 3 bases and J shed 11 bases, with 10 bases lying between them. The CDR3 extends over 11 amino acids. In germline, CDR1 is MDHEN, CDR2 SYDVKM. The CDR3: CASSLRQAAFF. The DNA for the CDR3 is TGTGCCAGCAGTTTGAGGCAGGCCGCTTTCTTT.

In its sample, this clonotype was seen many times. The gene calls are TRBV3-1 and TRBJ1-4; D is unresolved. Trimming stripped 4 bases from V and 7 bases from J, with 4 bases between. CDR3 length: 11 residues. Germline-derived CDR1 and CDR2 are LGHDT and YNNKEL (reference sequence). CDR3 loop: CASSPGEKLFF. The DNA of the CDR3 is TGTGCCAGCAGCCCGGGTGAAAAACTGTTTTTT. The full variable domain, in which reference TRBV3-1 and TRBJ1-4 provide the parts outside the CDR3, is DTAVSQTPKYLVTQMGNDKSIKCEQNLGHDTMYWYKQDSKKFLKIMFSYNNKELIINETVPNRFSPKSPDKAHLNLHINSLELGDSAVYFCASSPGEKLFFGSGTQLSVL.

This clonotype was seen many times. V usage is TRBV5-1 and J usage is TRBJ2-2, with D uncertain. This CDR3 region has 13 residues. V gave up 4 bases and J gave up 7 bases, with 11 bases separating them. Per germline, CDR1 SGHRS and CDR2 YFSETQ. The CDR3 protein is CASSLRVGGELFF. The CDR3 DNA reads TGCGCCAGCAGCCTGCGAGTTGGCGGGGAGCTGTTTTTT.

This clonotype was counted at least ten times. This chain uses TRBV20-1 with TRBJ2-3; 8 bases map to TRBD2. CDR3 length: 17 residues. Germline values: CDR1 DFQATT, CDR2 SNEGSKA (reference sequence). The trim removed 0 bases at V and 0 bases at J, leaving 8 bases unmatched. The DNA of the CDR3 is TGCAGTGCTAGAGATTACCGGAGCGGGAGAAGCACAGATACGCAGTATTTT. It specifies CSARDYRSGRSTDTQYF.

This clonotype was observed at least ten times. The rearrangement uses TRBV7-3 and TRBJ2-7; D gene unclear. Germline V CDR1 and CDR2: SGHTA, FQGTGA. V dropped 3 bases and J dropped 6 bases, with 12 bases sitting between them. The CDR3 is 13 residues long. This CDR3 reads CASSFQVSSEQYF. The CDR3 DNA is TGTGCCAGCAGCTTTCAGGTATCGAGCGAGCAGTACTTC.

This clonotype was found many times. The chain combines TRBV3-1 with TRBJ2-7; 7 bases match TRBD2. Trimming took 4 bases from V and 6 from J; bases not matched to a gene: 9. The CDR3 length is 14 residues. From germline, CDR1 is LGHDT and CDR2 YNNKEL (reference sequence). CDR3 region: CASSLSSGGSEQYF. CDR3 sequence (DNA): TGTGCCAGCAGCCTATCTAGCGGTGGTTCCGAGCAGTACTTC.

The sample holds many counts of this clonotype. The chain carries TRBV19 and TRBJ2-1; D tentatively reads TRBD1 or TRBD2 (5 bases each). CDR1 is LNHDA, CDR2 SQIVND, per germline (reference sequence). Trimming cost V 5 bases and J 6 bases, with 23 bases left between them. The CDR3 is 17 amino acids. The chain's CDR3 is CASSPNPGTGRSNEQFF. The CDR3 region has the DNA TGTGCCAGTAGTCCCAACCCCGGGACGGGCCGAAGCAATGAGCAGTTCTTC.

V usage is TRBV28 and J usage is TRBJ2-1; TRBD2 aligns across 12 bases. Per the germline V gene, CDR1 is MDHEN and CDR2 is SYDVKM. J gave up 2 bases and V 4 bases, and 12 bases lay outside the gene matches. The CDR3 has 19 amino acids. The CDR3 bases are TGTGCCAGCAGTTCCCCGACTAGCGGGGGTCCCACCACCTACAATGAGCAGTTCTTC. Encoded protein: CASSSPTSGGPTTYNEQFF.

The genes are TRBV5-1 and TRBJ2-3; D is unresolved. The V gene lost 0 bases and the J gene lost 11 bases, with 10 bases spanning the gap. The CDR3 consists of 12 residues. Germline lookup yields CDR1 SGHRS and CDR2 YFSETQ. CDR3 nucleotide sequence: TGCGCCAGCAGCTTGGTTGGGCAAGAGCAGTATTTT. Residues: CASSLVGQEQYF.

There are many counts of this clonotype. V usage is TRBV7-2 and J usage is TRBJ2-7; no definite D call. The CDR3 is 14 residues long. CDR1 SGHTA and CDR2 FQGNSA come from the germline V gene. Trimming pared 3 bases from V and 3 bases from J, leaving 12 bases between. The CDR3 reads CASSFTAPGYEQYF. The CDR3 DNA reads TGTGCCAGCAGCTTCACAGCGCCAGGCTACGAGCAGTACTTC.

This clonotype occurred a few times. The gene calls are TRBV2 and TRBJ2-5; D gene uncertain. The germline gives CDR1 SNHLY, CDR2 FYNNEI. The CDR3 is 13 amino acids. The V end lost 5 bases, the J end lost 1 base, and 8 bases lay between the germline ends. CDR3 region: CASSRQIQETQYF. CDR3 sequence (DNA): TGTGCCAGCAGTCGGCAGATCCAAGAGACCCAGTACTTC.

For this clonotype: This may come from a read error, since a much larger clone is one base off. The chain joins TRBV19 to TRBJ2-4, with TRBD2 matching 9 bases. Germline CDR1 LNHDA, CDR2 SQIVND (reference sequence). CDR3 length equals 15 residues. The CDR3 DNA reads as TGTGTCAGCTCTGTAGCGGGAGTGACCAAAAACATTCAGTACTTC. It specifies CVSSVAGVTKNIQYF.

This clonotype was counted at least ten times. This chain links TRBV5-1 with TRBJ2-7; 7 nucleotides agree with TRBD2. Per the germline V gene, CDR1 is SGHRS and CDR2 is YFSETQ. This CDR3 has 14 amino acids. V gave up 4 bases and J gave up 4 bases; unmatched junction bases: 8. For the CDR3, the DNA is TGCGCCAGCAGCCCTGGGGAGGGTTGGTACGAGCAGTACTTC. Amino acids: CASSPGEGWYEQYF. The whole variable domain, filled in from reference TRBV5-1 and TRBJ2-7, reads KAGVTQTPRYLIKTRGQQVTLSCSPISGHRSVSWYQQTPGQGLQFLFEYFSETQRNKGNFPGRFSGRQFSNSRSEMNVSTLELGDSALYLCASSPGEGWYEQYFGPGTRLTVT.

This clonotype was recorded many times. The genes are TRBV5-4 and TRBJ2-1; D gene uncertain. The CDR3 has 15 amino acids. Germline V gives CDR1 SGHNT, CDR2 YYREEE (reference sequence). Deletions cut 2 bases from V and 10 bases from J, with 19 bases between. The CDR3 region has the DNA TGTGCCAGCAGCTTTCAAAGTGGGCCCCTTTTAGAGCAGTTCTTC. It translates to CASSFQSGPLLEQFF.

At least ten counts were recorded for this clonotype. The chain carries TRBV4-1 and TRBJ1-5; no clear D. The V gene's germline CDR1 is MGHRA and CDR2 YSYEKL. The CDR3 is 14 residues long. V lost 5 bases, J lost 7 bases, and 15 bases lay in between. CDR3 nucleotide sequence: TGCGCCAGCAGCTTGGACGGGAACGGGCAGCCCCAGCATTTT. Its protein product is CASSLDGNGQPQHF.

The sample holds many counts of this clonotype. This rearrangement joins TRBV4-1 to TRBJ2-1, with a possible D match to TRBD2 (6 bases). This CDR3 region has 17 residues. Germline V gene lookup returns CDR1 MGHRA and CDR2 YSYEKL. V was shortened by 4 bases and J by 3 bases, with 19 bases between the two germline ends. The CDR3 loop reads CASSPGYGTLIYNEQFF. Written as DNA, the CDR3 is TGCGCCAGCAGCCCTGGATATGGGACTTTGATCTACAATGAGCAGTTCTTC.

The sample holds many counts of this clonotype. The chain employs TRBV20-1 and TRBJ2-1; D is perhaps TRBD2 (6 bases). CDR1 and CDR2 from the germline V gene are DFQATT and SNEGSKA (reference sequence). The length of the CDR3 is 15 residues. In DNA form, the CDR3 reads TGCAGCGGGACCCCCGGGCTGGGACTCGGGCATGAGCAGTTCTTC. It encodes CSGTPGLGLGHEQFF.

About this clonotype itself: At one end, the junction sequence differs from germline, possibly due to a read error. V and J are TRBV24-1 and TRBJ2-2; D may be TRBD1 or TRBD2 (5 bases each). The CDR3 loop spans 13 amino acids. Germline assignment: CDR1 KGHDR and CDR2 SFDVKD. CDR3 in amino acids: CATSEPGTEELFF. The DNA for the CDR3 is TGTGCCACCAGTGAACCAGGGACCGAGGAGCTGTTTTTT.

The chain employs TRBV6-5 and TRBJ2-3; 9 bases map to TRBD2. V trimming: 0 bases; J trimming: 5 bases; junction bases outside the gene matches: 3. Germline loops: CDR1 MNHEY, CDR2 SVGAGI. The CDR3 extends over 15 amino acids. The CDR3 here is CASSYSLTSGDTQYF. The CDR3 region has the DNA TGTGCCAGCAGTTACTCTCTGACTAGCGGAGATACGCAGTATTTT.

This clonotype was counted many times. The rearrangement links TRBV5-1 to TRBJ2-2, with 15 positions matching TRBD2. V shed 2 bases, J shed 1 base, and the junction held 6 bases outside the gene matches. The CDR3 consists of 19 residues. CDR1 SGHRS and CDR2 YFSETQ come from the germline V gene. The CDR3 sequence: CASSFGGLAGGVNTGELFF. CDR3 sequence (DNA): TGCGCCAGCAGCTTCGGAGGACTAGCGGGAGGGGTGAACACCGGGGAGCTGTTTTTT.

This clonotype was seen ten or more times. V and J are TRBV9 and TRBJ2-1, with TRBD1 identical over 9 bases. Germline CDR1 is SGDLS and CDR2 is YYNGEE. J gave up 3 bases and V 0 bases, and 4 bases lay outside the gene matches. The CDR3 runs 16 residues. The CDR3 protein is CASSVGQGEGYNEQFF. The DNA for the CDR3 is TGTGCCAGCAGCGTAGGACAGGGGGAAGGCTACAATGAGCAGTTCTTC.

This clonotype was seen repeatedly, ten times or more. This rearrangement joins TRBV5-1 to TRBJ2-7; D perhaps matches TRBD1 (6 bases). V lost 5 bases to trimming and J lost 5 bases, with 17 bases between them. The germline V gene has CDR1 SGHRS and CDR2 YFSETQ. This CDR3 comprises 14 residues. The CDR3 sequence is CASRLQGYPNEQYF. CDR3 in DNA: TGCGCCAGCAGACTACAGGGTTACCCAAACGAGCAGTACTTC. The entire variable domain, with the rest obtained from reference TRBV5-1 and TRBJ2-7, is as follows: KAGVTQTPRYLIKTRGQQVTLSCSPISGHRSVSWYQQTPGQGLQFLFEYFSETQRNKGNFPGRFSGRQFSNSRSEMNVSTLELGDSALYLCASRLQGYPNEQYFGPGTRLTVT.

This clonotype was picked up many times. The chain carries TRBV5-4 and TRBJ2-5, with no clear D. V lost 0 bases to trimming and J lost 4 bases, with 7 bases between them. CDR1 and CDR2 from the germline V gene are SGHNT and YYREEE (reference sequence). The CDR3 contains 13 residues. CDR3 residues: CASSLVGIETQYF. Here the CDR3 DNA reads TGTGCCAGCAGCTTGGTGGGAATAGAGACCCAGTACTTC.

This clonotype was observed at least ten times. This chain links TRBV6-5 with TRBJ2-1; D remains ambiguous. This CDR3 region has 17 residues. Trimming took 0 bases from V and 3 from J, leaving 15 bases between them. Germline V gene lookup returns CDR1 MNHEY and CDR2 SVGAGI. The CDR3 loop reads CASSYSTPRGLYNEQFF. Here the CDR3 DNA reads TGTGCCAGCAGTTACTCGACGCCCCGAGGCCTCTACAATGAGCAGTTCTTC.

This clonotype was seen many times. The V and J genes are TRBV27 and TRBJ2-7; 12 positions match TRBD2. From germline, CDR1 is MNHEY and CDR2 SMNVEV (reference sequence). The length of the CDR3 is 15 residues. The ends lost 4 bases at V and 3 bases at J; junction bases unmatched: 4. The CDR3 coding sequence is TGTGCCAGCAGTTCGCTAGCGGGAGGGGACTACGAGCAGTACTTC. Residues: CASSSLAGGDYEQYF.

This clonotype was recorded at least ten times. The chain carries TRBV9 and TRBJ2-7; the match to TRBD1 covers 10 bases. CDR1 is SGDLS, CDR2 YYNGEE, per germline. V lost 0 bases to trimming and J lost 7 bases; unmatched junction nucleotides: 10. The CDR3 sequence is 16 residues long. CDR3 protein: CASSVGPDRGRNEQYF. Here the CDR3 DNA reads TGTGCCAGCAGCGTAGGACCCGACAGGGGGCGGAATGAGCAGTACTTC.